This TCR beta chain comes out of a study of T-cell memory formation after mild COVID-19 (dated by TCRdb to the early 2020s). Concerning the study at large: TCR sequence clusters from the two donors were found to be largely donor specific. In a couple of donors, T-cell clones that expanded and contracted after mild COVID-19 were tracked by sequencing TCRalpha and TCRbeta repertoires over time. The cohort comprised two young, previously healthy adult volunteers, one female and one male. Paper-wide results and their limitations: Clones contracting from day 15 to 85 had balanced CD4/CD8 phenotypes, while a second wave expanding from day 15 to 37 was biased towards CD4+. The study covered only a couple of mild cases, and larger cohorts including severe cases with pre-infection samples were considered necessary. Some responding clones were detected in pre-infection memory, which suggested that pre-existing cross-reactive memory T cells had joined the SARS-CoV-2 response. Contracting CD4+ clones were found mainly in CM and EM memory subsets, while CD8+ clones were enriched in EMRA. The second-wave clones that peaked on day 37 were not confirmed to be SARS-CoV-2 specific.

PBMCs were isolated by Ficoll-Paque density gradient centrifugation. The trim is 3 bases for V and 0 bases for J, with a gap of 12 bases between the germline ends. The germline V gene supplies CDR1 SGHDT and CDR2 YYEEEE. From cysteine to phenylalanine, the CDR3 is 16 amino acids long. Here the CDR3 DNA is all that survives: 48 bases in frame from base 1. With respect to this clonotype: Its recognized antigen is unknown. Base quality data are lacking; no much larger clone is found one base away.

Reads for this sample came from an Illumina NovaSeq 6000. Using 5'RACE with constant-segment primers, TCRalpha and TCRbeta cDNA libraries were constructed, with sample barcodes and unique molecular identifiers added in the process. RNA was extracted from every sample with Trizol reagent. Libraries were amplified in two PCR steps, with a second sample barcode and Illumina TruSeq adapters added in the second step. The libraries were sequenced on an Illumina NovaSeq using 2 x 150 bp paired-end reads. As for the original processing: Demultiplexing of reads and collapsing into UMI-guided consensus sequences were performed with migec v1.2.7. Using mixcr v2.1.11, UMI consensuses were aligned to TRA and TRB V and J templates and then assembled into clonotypes. Expanded or contracted clonotypes were those called significant by both edgeR and NoisET, with noise models trained on biological replicates. edgeR calls used a false discovery rate-adjusted p below 0.01 and a log2 fold-change threshold of 1. As an exploratory analysis of dynamics, max-normalized trajectories of the 1000 most abundant clonotypes were examined by PCA with hierarchical clustering. Separately sequenced CD4+ and CD8+ repertoires were used to assign the CD4 or CD8 phenotype of responding clones. TCRdb trimmed public reads at Q25 via fastp, called clones via MiXCR and kept in-frame beta chains. Every entry covers one CDR3 protein and lists the most common genes and DNA from its rows. These V and J calls rely on TCRdb rather than the paper's analysis. The sample profile shows some 120,000 distinct CDR3 sequences; roughly 15% of them were found once. Jointly, the top ten make up about 15% of the sample.

The sequencing input was PBMCs or a T cell subset sorted from them (not recorded which). This sequence uses TRBV5-6 and TRBJ2-2; there is no confident call for the D gene. The source is an adult woman who had mild COVID-19 (a few samples of this study predate the infection). The sample titles of this study are shuffled in the database, so cell type and time point are left out; the donor was told from shared clones. The nucleotide sequence is TGTGCCAGCAGCTCATCGCGACGGCCGAACACCGGGGAGCTGTTTTTT. Translated, it gives CASSSSRRPNTGELFF.